This paragraph covers one TCR beta chain sequence. Its antigen is unidentified. Other nucleotide sequences from this sample produce the same CDR3. In germline, CDR1 is MNHEY, CDR2 SMNVEV (reference sequence). V gave up 3 bases and J gave up 4 bases; unmatched junction bases: 3. The CDR3 loop spans 13 amino acids. The data are from a study of shared clonotypes between healthy human individuals. Study information: In total, the donors were two women and a few men aged 18 to 49. The study, taken as a whole, reports: Generally, naive subsets (rather than memory subsets) showed larger estimated richness. Non-shared clonotypes showed lower generation probabilities than clonotypes common to all four donors.

Sequencing was performed with immunoSEQ multiplex PCR; in TCRdb, only in-frame clones are kept and a portion is missing. The sample shows about 690,000 clones, 90% of them seen only once. The V and J genes are TRBV27 and TRBJ2-7; 7 positions agree with TRBD1. Sequencing input: memory CD8+ T cells from PBMCs. This sample's subset: CD45RO+ cells pooled with CCR7-negative TemRA cells. The clonotype was recovered from a man aged 18 to 35 in good health. Some clones in this sample may be carry-over from other donors' samples. CDR3 nucleotides: TGTGCCAGCAGTTTTAAGGGACAGTACGAGCAGTACTTC. Protein product: CASSFKGQYEQYF.